The 18 T cell receptor beta chains below were found in one sample sequenced in a study of kidney transplant recipient with SARS-CoV-2 infection. TCRdb reprocessed the reads via MiXCR and lists one record per CDR3 protein. The table has about 250,000 distinct CDR3 sequences, about 30% seen once. The sample consisted of a blood sample, taken at baseline and on day 111 from a kidney transplant recipient. These TCRs come from a male patient between 25 and 40 years old who had COVID-19 and was a kidney transplant recipient. Some T cells may be transferred from the graft donor.

In its sample, this clonotype was seen many times. This chain links TRBV25-1 with TRBJ1-2; TRBD1 is a possible D gene (5 bases). Trimming left V 4 bases short and J 4 bases short, with 22 bases between. CDR1 is MGHDK, CDR2 SYGVNS, per germline. The CDR3 is 17 residues long. The DNA of the CDR3 is TGTGCCAGCAGTGGTGGGGCAGAACTGGGAAAGACCTATGGCTACACCTTC. It specifies CASSGGAELGKTYGYTF.

This clonotype was seen ten or more times. This chain's CDR3 is CASSPRHRDGKTYGYTF. DNA of the CDR3: TGTGCCAGCAGCCCGCGTCACAGAGACGGAAAGACCTATGGCTACACCTTC. The chain employs TRBV7-2 and TRBJ1-2, with D hard to call. Germline loops: CDR1 SGHTA, CDR2 FQGNSA. Between the trimmed V and J ends, which lost 5 bases and 4 bases, there was a span of 23 bases. CDR3 length: 17 residues. Full variable domain (remainder filled in from reference TRBV7-2 and TRBJ1-2): GAGVSQSPSNKVTEKGKDVELRCDPISGHTALYWYRQSLGQGLEFLIYFQGNSAPDKSGLPSDRFSAERTGGSVSTLTIQRTQQEDSAVYLCASSPRHRDGKTYGYTFGSGTRLTVV.

In regard to this clonotype: A much more abundant neighbour one base away suggests this may be a read error. The chain uses TRBV6-6 and TRBJ1-2, with D maybe TRBD1 (5 bases). CDR1 MNHNY and CDR2 SVGAGI come from the germline V gene (reference sequence). The CDR3 has 14 residues. CDR3: CASGYGREGIGYTF. Written as DNA, the CDR3 is TGTGCCAGCGGTTATGGACGGGAGGGGATCGGCTACACCTTC.

This clonotype was found many times. This chain connects TRBV6-5 to TRBJ1-4, with a weak D call TRBD1 (5 bases). Germline V gives CDR1 MNHEY, CDR2 SVGAGI. Deletions cut 7 bases from V and 5 bases from J, with 20 bases between. The CDR3 is 16 amino acids. Here the CDR3 DNA reads TGTGCCAGCATCTCGTCCTCGACAGCGATGAATGAAAAACTGTTTTTT. It specifies CASISSSTAMNEKLFF.

With respect to this clonotype: A clone one base away is much larger, so this may be a read error. This sequence joins TRBV6-5 and TRBJ2-1, with TRBD2 matching 10 bases. Germline V gives CDR1 MNHEY, CDR2 SVGAGI. The CDR3 loop spans 14 amino acids. The chain's CDR3 is CANSGLAGANEQFF. The CDR3 DNA follows: TGTGCCAACAGTGGGCTAGCGGGAGCCAATGAGCAGTTCTTC.

This clonotype appeared many times. The chain combines TRBV3-1 with TRBJ2-3, with 9 bases identical to TRBD1. This CDR3 has 16 amino acids. V trimming: 4 bases; J trimming: 6 bases; junction bases outside the gene matches: 11. Germline V CDR1 and CDR2: LGHDT, YNNKEL (reference sequence). The CDR3 coding sequence is TGTGCCAGCAGCCCCCCGGGACAGGGTTATGAGGATACGCAGTATTTT. It specifies CASSPPGQGYEDTQYF.

The J gene is TRBJ2-5, the V gene TRBV6-5, with D possibly TRBD1 on 7 matching bases. Germline CDR1 and CDR2: MNHEY and SVGAGI. The length of the CDR3 is 15 residues. Trimming took 6 bases from V and 4 from J, leaving 18 bases between them. The CDR3 reads CASSLRQGLGETQYF. The CDR3 coding sequence is TGTGCCAGCAGCCTCCGACAGGGACTGGGAGAGACCCAGTACTTC.

The sample holds many counts of this clonotype. This chain uses TRBV7-2 with TRBJ2-5; 11 bases align to TRBD2. Germline assignment: CDR1 SGHTA and CDR2 FQGNSA. With V trimmed by 6 bases and J by 6 bases, 3 bases remained unmatched. The CDR3 covers 13 residues. The CDR3 sequence is CASRTSGGQTQYF. The CDR3 DNA is TGTGCCAGCAGAACTAGCGGGGGACAGACCCAGTACTTC.

This rearrangement joins TRBV5-5 to TRBJ2-1; 11 bases map to TRBD1. The CDR3 is 15 residues long. J lost 7 bases, V lost 3 bases, and 6 bases had no gene match. CDR1 is SGHKS and CDR2 is YYEKEE in the germline V gene (reference sequence). The CDR3 loop reads CASSSSGQGANEQFF. As DNA, the CDR3 is TGTGCCAGCAGCTCCTCAGGACAGGGGGCGAATGAGCAGTTCTTC.

There are a few counts of this clonotype. At one end, the junction sequence differs from germline, possibly due to a read error. This sequence joins TRBV19 and TRBJ2-3; 7 bases agree with TRBD1. CDR1 and CDR2 (germline): LNHDA, SQIVND (reference sequence). This CDR3 region has 13 residues. The CDR3 sequence: CAVRDRSTDTQYF. The CDR3 region has the DNA TGTGCCGTCCGGGACAGAAGCACGGATACGCAGTATTTT. Variable domain in full (rest from reference TRBV19 and TRBJ2-3): DGGITQSPKYLFRKEGQNVTLSCEQNLNHDAMYWYRQDPGQGLRLIYYSQIVNDFQKGDIAEGYSVSREKKESFPLTVTSAQKNPTAFYLCAVRDRSTDTQYFGPGTRLTVL.

This clonotype appeared many times. This chain joins TRBV18 and TRBJ2-2, with a possible D match to TRBD1 (7 bases). The V gene lost 5 bases and the J gene lost 4 bases, with 17 bases spanning the gap. Germline assignment: CDR1 KGHSH and CDR2 LQKENI. The CDR3 extends over 16 amino acids. The CDR3 DNA sequence: TGTGCCAGCTCATCCCGACAGGGAGGAACCACCGGGGAGCTGTTTTTT. It is translated as CASSSRQGGTTGELFF.

Details on this clonotype: This clone may be a read error of a much larger clone one base away. CDR3 DNA sequence: TGTGCCACCGGCGACCTCCTGGGGGAGACCCAGTACTTC. Translating gives CATGDLLGETQYF. The chain combines TRBV24-1 with TRBJ2-7, with D hard to call. The J call could be wrong; TRBJ2-5 is a better fit for the DNA end. This CDR3 has 13 amino acids. Germline V gives CDR1 KGHDR, CDR2 SFDVKD.

This clonotype was seen at least ten times. The chain links TRBV4-3 to TRBJ2-7; D gene unclear. The CDR3 has 15 residues. From germline, CDR1 is LGHNA and CDR2 YSLEER. Trimming removed 0 bases from V and 5 bases from J, with 14 bases in between. CDR3 residues: CASSQEVIEKDEQYF. The DNA for the CDR3 is TGCGCCAGCAGCCAAGAAGTCATAGAGAAGGACGAGCAGTACTTC.

This clonotype was picked up many times. The chain is built from TRBV7-8 and TRBJ2-3, with a tentative D call TRBD2 (5 bases). Looked up from germline, CDR1 is SGHVS and CDR2 is FQNEAQ. The CDR3 has 16 residues. V was shortened by 3 bases and J by 3 bases, with 16 bases between the two germline ends. The CDR3 DNA reads as TGTGCCAGCAGCTTGGCCCTCTCGGGGATTACAGATACGCAGTATTTT. Translated: CASSLALSGITDTQYF. Full variable domain (remainder filled in from reference TRBV7-8 and TRBJ2-3): GAGVSQSPRYKVAKRGQDVALRCDPISGHVSLFWYQQALGQGPEFLTYFQNEAQLDKSGLPSDRFFAERPEGSVSTLKIQRTQQEDSAVYLCASSLALSGITDTQYFGPGTRLTVL.

In this sample, this clonotype turned up many times. This chain joins TRBV19 and TRBJ1-2; the D is unclear. V was clipped by 3 bases and J by 4 bases, with 21 bases between them. This CDR3 comprises 17 residues. Germline V gene data show CDR1 as LNHDA and CDR2 as SQIVND (reference sequence). The CDR3 region has the DNA TGTGCCAGTAGTATGAACGCGACAAATCGAAAGACCTATGGCTACACCTTC. Translated: CASSMNATNRKTYGYTF. Complete variable domain (other parts from reference TRBV19 and TRBJ1-2): DGGITQSPKYLFRKEGQNVTLSCEQNLNHDAMYWYRQDPGQGLRLIYYSQIVNDFQKGDIAEGYSVSREKKESFPLTVTSAQKNPTAFYLCASSMNATNRKTYGYTFGSGTRLTVV.

This clonotype appeared many times. The V and J genes are TRBV20-1 and TRBJ2-7, with D perhaps given as TRBD1 or TRBD2 (5 bases each). Germline V gives CDR1 DFQATT, CDR2 SNEGSKA (reference sequence). The CDR3 has 13 amino acids. V gave up 5 bases and J gave up 1 base, with 12 bases separating them. CDR3 nucleotide sequence: TGCAGTGCTCCCCAGGGAGTTTCCTACGAGCAGTACTTC. Encoded protein: CSAPQGVSYEQYF.

A note on this clonotype: This may be a read error: a much more frequent sequence differs by one nucleotide. V gene TRBV7-6 combines with J gene TRBJ1-2; unclear D gene. CDR1 SGHVS and CDR2 FNYEAQ come from the germline V gene. The CDR3 contains 17 residues. CDR3 protein: CAGSGTPESRKTYGYTF. As DNA, the CDR3 is TGTGCCGGCAGCGGCACCCCTGAATCTCGAAAGACCTATGGCTACACCTTC.

Notes on this clonotype: A much larger clone sits a single nucleotide away, making a read error possible. V and J are TRBV5-1 and TRBJ2-3, with a possible D match to TRBD2 (7 bases). This CDR3 has 18 residues. V gave up 4 bases and J gave up 1 base, with 22 bases separating them. Germline loops: CDR1 SGHRS, CDR2 YFSETQ. The chain's CDR3 is CASSIQGTPGLRTDTQYF. DNA for the CDR3: TGCGCCAGCAGCATTCAGGGGACACCGGGACTACGCACAGATACGCAGTATTTT.